Detailed here is one TCR beta chain. Its antigen is unidentified. Deletions cut 0 bases from V and 6 bases from J, with 15 bases between. This CDR3 is built from 15 residues. Germline CDR1 SGHNT, CDR2 YYREEE (reference sequence). Clones were sequenced by immunoSEQ multiplex PCR, and TCRdb holds only the in-frame ones, with some missing. This sample yields some 32,000 clones, of which roughly 74% are seen a single time; approximately 0.99% belongs to the top ten. This sample is part of a study of STAT5B mutations in CD4+ large granular lymphocyte leukemia. Study outcomes and limitations: Without putative leukemic clones, patient CD4-sorted repertoires remained more clonal than healthy CD4+ repertoires.

The TCR sequence derives from a human donor in good health. The chain combines TRBV5-4 with TRBJ1-2; maybe TRBD1 (5 bases). The sample was CD4+ T cells from blood buffy coats. For the CDR3, the DNA is TGTGCCAGCAGCTTGGAATACGGGGGTGGGGATGGCTACACCTTC. This codes for CASSLEYGGGDGYTF.